These 30 T cell receptor beta chains came from one sample sequenced in a study of T cells after yellow fever vaccination. Using its own MiXCR run on the 5' RACE reads, TCRdb lists one record per CDR3 protein. Here the sample spans some 320,000 distinct CDR3 sequences, approximately 10% being singletons. The input for sequencing was CD4+ T cells sorted from PBMCs, taken 5 days after the yellow fever booster vaccination. Receptors originate from a man aged 18 to 35 who received the YFV17D yellow fever vaccine.

The chain is built from TRBV4-2 and TRBJ1-1; 11 bases fit TRBD1. The CDR3 is 16 amino acids. J lost 1 base, V lost 0 bases, and 1 base had no gene match. The germline CDR1 and CDR2 sequences are LGHNA and YNFKEQ. In DNA form, the CDR3 reads TGTGCCAGCAGCCAAGACGGGACAGGGGGGAACACTGAAGCTTTCTTT. This gives the protein CASSQDGTGGNTEAFF.

The chain carries TRBV7-2 and TRBJ1-5; D remains unclear. CDR1 and CDR2 (germline): SGHTA, FQGNSA. V lost 0 bases, J lost 7 bases, and 7 bases lay in between. This CDR3 has 13 amino acids. The CDR3 reads CASSLAYAQPQHF. The DNA for the CDR3 is TGTGCCAGCAGCTTAGCGTATGCCCAGCCCCAGCATTTT.

This clonotype has ten or more counts. The CDR3 DNA follows: TGTGCCAGCAGGATTACGGGACGCACAGATACGCAGTATTTT. It translates to CASRITGRTDTQYF. This rearrangement joins TRBV6-5 to TRBJ2-3; D is tentatively TRBD1 or TRBD2 (5 bases each). The V end lost 6 bases, the J end lost 1 base, and 11 bases lay between the germline ends. CDR1 MNHEY and CDR2 SVGAGI come from the germline V gene. The CDR3 is 14 amino acids.

This clonotype was observed a handful of times. The chain employs TRBV3-1 and TRBJ2-5, with no clear D. Per the germline V gene, CDR1 is LGHDT and CDR2 is YNNKEL (reference sequence). With 0 bases removed from V and 5 bases from J, the gap between germline ends came to 7 bases. The CDR3 contains 13 residues. The CDR3 protein is CASSQEPRETQYF. The CDR3 DNA is TGTGCCAGCAGCCAAGAACCCCGGGAGACCCAGTACTTC.

This clonotype was seen ten or more times. The chain has TRBV5-6 and TRBJ2-3; D uncertain. Germline assignment: CDR1 SGHDT and CDR2 YYEEEE. V was pared by 0 bases and J by 2 bases, with 7 bases between. This CDR3 comprises 14 residues. The CDR3 sequence: CASSLGATTDTQYF. In DNA, the CDR3 is TGTGCCAGCAGCTTGGGGGCCACCACAGATACGCAGTATTTT.

This clonotype was detected a few times. The chain links TRBV12-3 or TRBV12-4 to TRBJ1-6, with 9 bases fitting TRBD1. V lost 1 base to trimming and J lost 8 bases; unmatched junction nucleotides: 12. The CDR3 runs 18 residues. The CDR3 DNA follows: TGTGCCAGCAGTTTAGGGGGAGCGGGAGGACAGGGGCATTCACCCCTCCACTTT. This codes for CASSLGGAGGQGHSPLHF.

This clonotype was recorded many times. The chain joins TRBV11-2 to TRBJ2-7; no reliable D call. Per the germline V gene, CDR1 is SGHAT and CDR2 is FQNNGV. The CDR3 spans 12 residues. With 2 bases removed from V and 3 bases from J, the gap between germline ends came to 5 bases. The CDR3 region has the DNA TGTGCCAGCAGCTTAAGAAACTACGAGCAGTACGTC. Encoded protein: CASSLRNYEQYV.

The CDR3 DNA reads as TGCAGTGGCCAGCGGGGGTATGAGCAGTTCTTC. It codes for CSGQRGYEQFF. V usage is TRBV20-1 and J usage is TRBJ2-1, with 8 bases identical to TRBD2. Trimming removed 7 bases from V and 8 bases from J; junction bases left unmatched: 4. Germline assignment: CDR1 DFQATT and CDR2 SNEGSKA (reference sequence). There are 11 residues in the CDR3.

CDR3 DNA: TGTGCCAGCAGCTTGGGACTGCAGAACGAGCAGTACGTC. It codes for CASSLGLQNEQYV. The chain has TRBV14 and TRBJ2-7; weak D call: TRBD2 (6 bases). The germline gives CDR1 SGHDN, CDR2 FVKESK. Between the trimmed V and J ends, which lost 5 bases and 5 bases, there was a span of 13 bases. The CDR3 runs to 13 residues.

A few counts support this clonotype. The chain links TRBV10-3 to TRBJ2-5; 7 bases are shared with TRBD1. Trimming cost V 10 bases and J 3 bases; bases outside gene matches: 8. Germline V lookup: CDR1 ENHRY, CDR2 SYGVKD. There are 13 residues in the CDR3. For the CDR3, the DNA is TGTGCCACCGAGGAACAGGGGAAAGAGACCCAGTACTTC. This translates into CATEEQGKETQYF.

The rearrangement links TRBV20-1 to TRBJ1-1; maybe TRBD1 (5 bases). Trimming stripped 1 base from V and 4 bases from J, with 13 bases between. The CDR3 sequence is 14 residues long. CDR1 DFQATT and CDR2 SNEGSKA come from the germline V gene (reference sequence). The DNA for the CDR3 is TGCAGTGCTAGAGTTCGGGGCTGGGGCACTGAAGCTTTCTTT. The encoded protein is CSARVRGWGTEAFF.

The rearrangement joins TRBV7-2 to TRBJ2-3, with 11 bases fitting TRBD2. From germline, CDR1 is SGHTA and CDR2 FQGNSA. This CDR3 is 17 amino acids long. After removal of 5 bases from V and 7 bases from J, the junction contained 14 bases not matched to a gene. CDR3 residues: CASSTDLLTSGGYTQYF. The DNA of the CDR3 is TGTGCCAGCAGCACCGATCTGCTAACTAGCGGGGGATATACGCAGTATTTT.

This clonotype was counted between two and nine times. The rearrangement joins TRBV28 to TRBJ2-7, with D tentatively TRBD1 (6 bases). Trimming removed 6 bases from V and 6 bases from J, with 15 bases in between. The germline V gene encodes CDR1 MDHEN and CDR2 SYDVKM. The CDR3 is made up of 13 amino acids. CDR3 sequence reads: CASSPNREREQYF. The CDR3 DNA follows: TGTGCCAGCAGCCCTAACAGGGAGCGCGAGCAGTACTTC.

V gene TRBV12-3 or TRBV12-4 combines with J gene TRBJ2-1; D perhaps matches TRBD1 (5 bases). The CDR3 contains 14 residues. The V gene lost 3 bases and the J gene lost 6 bases, with 12 bases spanning the gap. As DNA, the CDR3 is TGTGCCAGCAGTTTGAGCCGCCAGGGCAATGAGCAGTTCTTC. It specifies CASSLSRQGNEQFF.

V gene TRBV18 combines with J gene TRBJ2-5; TRBD1 might be the D (5 bases). The germline V gene encodes CDR1 KGHSH and CDR2 LQKENI. The CDR3 totals 13 residues. V was pared by 6 bases and J by 2 bases, with 10 bases between. CDR3 in amino acids: CASSQDIQETQYF. The CDR3, as DNA: TGTGCCAGCTCCCAGGACATTCAAGAGACCCAGTACTTC.

The chain combines TRBV20-1 with TRBJ2-1; a weak D match, TRBD2 (7 bases). In germline, CDR1 is DFQATT, CDR2 SNEGSKA (reference sequence). CDR3 size: 16 residues. The V and J ends lost 4 bases and 6 bases respectively, with 22 bases between them. The CDR3 loop is CSATDRVGGAPNEQFF. The DNA for the CDR3 is TGCAGTGCTACTGACCGCGTGGGGGGGGCTCCCAATGAGCAGTTCTTC.

V gene TRBV3-1 combines with J gene TRBJ2-1; D unresolved. V was shortened by 0 bases and J by 0 bases, with 6 bases between the two germline ends. The CDR3 totals 15 residues. Germline V gives CDR1 LGHDT, CDR2 YNNKEL (reference sequence). CDR3 bases: TGTGCCAGCAGCCAAGAAATGAGCTCCTACAATGAGCAGTTCTTC. It encodes CASSQEMSSYNEQFF.

This clonotype was seen a few times. V and J are TRBV12-3 or TRBV12-4 and TRBJ1-4, with D unclear. V dropped 5 bases and J dropped 7 bases, with 14 bases sitting between them. CDR3 size: 14 residues. This CDR3 is CASSRQNRGEKLFF. The DNA for the CDR3 is TGTGCCAGCAGTCGACAAAATCGGGGTGAAAAACTGTTTTTT.

This clonotype was counted only a few times. This chain links TRBV5-6 with TRBJ2-1, with a weak D call TRBD1 (5 bases). Trimming stripped 4 bases from V and 6 bases from J, with 8 bases between. The length of the CDR3 is 12 residues. The germline V gene has CDR1 SGHDT and CDR2 YYEEEE. The DNA of the CDR3 is TGTGCCAGCAGCCTGGACACCAATGAGCAGTTCTTC. Protein: CASSLDTNEQFF.

A word on this clonotype: Sequence at one end of the junction differs from germline and may be a read error. The chain recombines TRBV4-1 with TRBJ2-6; D gene uncertain. Germline values: CDR1 MGHRA, CDR2 YSYEKL. This CDR3 contains 16 residues. CDR3 protein: CASRQGFRSGANVLTF. CDR3 nucleotide sequence: TGCGCCAGCAGACAAGGTTTCCGCTCTGGGGCCAACGTCCTGACTTTC.

The genes are TRBV5-1 and TRBJ1-3; D call uncertain. This CDR3 region has 13 residues. CDR1 is SGHRS, CDR2 YFSETQ, per germline. Deletions cut 0 bases from V and 2 bases from J, with 3 bases between. The CDR3 spells CASSLDTGNTIYF. The CDR3, as DNA: TGCGCCAGCAGCTTGGACACTGGAAACACCATATATTTT.

The chain couples TRBV29-1 to TRBJ2-5, with D possibly being TRBD1 or TRBD2 (6 bases each). The germline V and J ends were trimmed by 4 bases and 4 bases, with 10 bases remaining between them. This CDR3 contains 12 residues. Germline V gene lookup returns CDR1 SQVTM and CDR2 ANQGSEA. CDR3 nucleotide sequence: TGCAGCGTTGCTGGAGGGGGAGAGACCCAGTACTTC. Encoded protein: CSVAGGGETQYF.

The table lists this clonotype with a few counts. V usage is TRBV15 and J usage is TRBJ1-4; 7 bases fit TRBD1. The junction had 15 bases not matched to a gene; V was cut back by 5 bases and J by 6 bases. Germline V CDR1 and CDR2: LNHNV, YYDKDF (reference sequence). This CDR3 is built from 17 residues. CDR3: CATSPPGQAPRDEKLFF. CDR3 bases: TGTGCCACCAGCCCACCTGGACAGGCCCCGAGGGATGAAAAACTGTTTTTT. The whole variable domain, remainder taken from reference TRBV15 and TRBJ1-4, is DAMVIQNPRYQVTQFGKPVTLSCSQTLNHNVMYWYQQKSSQAPKLLFHYYDKDFNNEADTPDNFQSRRPNTSFCFLDIRSPGLGDTAMYLCATSPPGQAPRDEKLFFGSGTQLSVL.

The V and J genes are TRBV18 and TRBJ1-4, with 8 bases aligning to TRBD1. The J segment lost 3 bases and the V segment lost 5 bases, leaving 5 bases of the junction unmatched. The CDR3 runs 15 residues. Germline CDR1 is KGHSH and CDR2 is LQKENI. The CDR3: CASSTQGASNEKLFF. The CDR3, as DNA: TGTGCCAGCTCAACTCAGGGGGCGTCTAATGAAAAACTGTTTTTT.

The table lists this clonotype with many counts. The V call is TRBV7-6, the J call TRBJ2-3, with D perhaps TRBD1 or TRBD2 (7 bases each). Trimming removed 5 bases at V and 1 base at J, with 16 bases between. Per germline, CDR1 SGHVS and CDR2 FNYEAQ. The CDR3 runs to 16 residues. In DNA, the CDR3 is TGTGCCAGCAGCAAAGGGGGCGGGAGAGGCACAGATACGCAGTATTTT. It encodes CASSKGGGRGTDTQYF.

This chain joins TRBV4-3 and TRBJ2-3; 9 bases are shared with TRBD2. This CDR3 is built from 15 residues. V shed 4 bases, J shed 4 bases, and the junction held 6 bases outside the gene matches. Germline V gene sequence: CDR1 LGHNA, CDR2 YSLEER. CDR3 nucleotide sequence: TGCGCCAGCAGCCTTAGCGGGGGTATGCCAGATACGCAGTATTTT. Encoded protein: CASSLSGGMPDTQYF.

The CDR3 bases are TGCAGTGCTAGGGGGGGACTAGCGGGGACTCAAGAGACCCAGTACTTC. It specifies CSARGGLAGTQETQYF. The chain joins TRBV20-1 to TRBJ2-5; 13 nucleotides align to TRBD2. This CDR3 region has 16 residues. CDR1 is DFQATT, CDR2 SNEGSKA, per germline (reference sequence). J gave up 2 bases and V 3 bases, and 6 bases lay outside the gene matches.

Only a few counts were recorded for this clonotype. The gene calls are TRBV2 and TRBJ1-1; D is uncertain. Per the germline V gene, CDR1 is SNHLY and CDR2 is FYNNEI. Trimming pared 7 bases from V and 5 bases from J, leaving 11 bases between. The CDR3 length is 12 residues. CDR3 sequence reads: CASKQSSTEAFF. The DNA for the CDR3 is TGTGCCAGCAAGCAGAGTTCAACTGAAGCTTTCTTT.

The J gene is TRBJ2-2, the V gene TRBV28; D could derive from TRBD1 or TRBD2 (6 bases each). Germline CDR1 is MDHEN and CDR2 is SYDVKM. The CDR3 length is 20 residues. V lost 3 bases, J lost 0 bases, and 23 bases lay in between. CDR3 DNA: TGTGCCAGCAGTTTGGAGGGATGGGGGCTAAGAGTACCGAACACCGGGGAGCTGTTTTTT. Its protein is CASSLEGWGLRVPNTGELFF. The entire variable domain, with the rest obtained from reference TRBV28 and TRBJ2-2, is as follows: DVKVTQSSRYLVKRTGEKVFLECVQDMDHENMFWYRQDPGLGLRLIYFSYDVKMKEKGDIPEGYSVSREKKERFSLILESASTNQTSMYLCASSLEGWGLRVPNTGELFFGEGSRLTVL.

This clonotype has more than one count but fewer than ten. This chain connects TRBV6-6 to TRBJ1-6; D is undetermined. The germline V and J ends were trimmed by 3 bases and 11 bases, with 14 bases remaining between them. CDR3 size: 14 residues. Germline V gives CDR1 MNHNY, CDR2 SVGAGI (reference sequence). Here the CDR3 reads CASSYRLNRPPLHF. Here the CDR3 DNA reads TGTGCCAGCAGTTATCGACTAAATCGACCACCCCTCCACTTT.